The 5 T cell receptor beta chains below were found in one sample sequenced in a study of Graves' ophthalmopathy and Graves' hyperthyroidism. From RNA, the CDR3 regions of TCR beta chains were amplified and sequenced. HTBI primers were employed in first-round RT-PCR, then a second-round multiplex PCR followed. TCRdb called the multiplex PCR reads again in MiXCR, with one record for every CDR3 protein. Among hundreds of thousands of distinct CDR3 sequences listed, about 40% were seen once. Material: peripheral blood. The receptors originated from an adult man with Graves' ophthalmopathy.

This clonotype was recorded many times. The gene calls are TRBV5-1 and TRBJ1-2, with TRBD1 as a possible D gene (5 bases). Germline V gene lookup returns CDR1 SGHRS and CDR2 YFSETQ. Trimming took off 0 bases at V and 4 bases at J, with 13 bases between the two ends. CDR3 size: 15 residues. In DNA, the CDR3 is TGCGCCAGCAGCTTGGCCTTGGGGCGAGGCTATGGCTACACCTTC. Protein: CASSLALGRGYGYTF.

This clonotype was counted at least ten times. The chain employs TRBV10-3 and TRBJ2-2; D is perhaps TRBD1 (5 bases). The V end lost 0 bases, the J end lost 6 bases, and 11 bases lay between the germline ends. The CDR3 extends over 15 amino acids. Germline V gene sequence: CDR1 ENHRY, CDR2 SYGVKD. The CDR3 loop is CAISESPGQAGELFF. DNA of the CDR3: TGTGCCATCAGTGAGTCGCCAGGGCAGGCCGGGGAGCTGTTTTTT.

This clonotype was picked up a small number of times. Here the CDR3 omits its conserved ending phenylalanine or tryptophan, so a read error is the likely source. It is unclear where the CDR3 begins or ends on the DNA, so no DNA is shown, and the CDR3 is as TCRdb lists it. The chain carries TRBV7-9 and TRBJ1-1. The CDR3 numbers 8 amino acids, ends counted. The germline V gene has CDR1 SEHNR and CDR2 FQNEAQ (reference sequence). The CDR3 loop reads CASSRGLA.

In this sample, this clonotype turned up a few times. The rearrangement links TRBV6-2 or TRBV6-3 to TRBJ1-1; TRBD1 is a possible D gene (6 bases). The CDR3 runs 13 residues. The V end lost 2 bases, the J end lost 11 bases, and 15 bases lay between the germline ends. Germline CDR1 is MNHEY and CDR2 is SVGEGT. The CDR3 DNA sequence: TGTGCCAGCAGTTACGGGTCAGGGGAAGGGGCTTTCTTT. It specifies CASSYGSGEGAFF.

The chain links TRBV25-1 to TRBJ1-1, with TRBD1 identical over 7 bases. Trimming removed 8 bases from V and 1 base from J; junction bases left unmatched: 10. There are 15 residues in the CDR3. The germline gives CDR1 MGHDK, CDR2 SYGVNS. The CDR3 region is CASVVGEGANTEAFF. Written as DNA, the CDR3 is TGTGCCAGCGTTGTGGGGGAGGGGGCGAACACTGAAGCTTTCTTT.